This T cell receptor beta chain originates from a study of CD8 T cells in Susac syndrome. Points on this clonotype: As yet, its antigen is unknown.

This CDR3 region has 16 residues. Germline V gene lookup returns CDR1 LGHNA and CDR2 YNFKEQ. The V and J ends lost 5 bases and 1 base, in that order; junction bases with no gene match: 5. Study results and limitations: The relatively small number of individuals in the TCR sequencing and HLA analysis was acknowledged by the study.

RNA in amounts of roughly 0.45 to 1 ug was reverse transcribed with random hexamers. An immunoSEQ multiplex PCR generated amplified TCR beta CDR3 products spanning 54 Vbeta and 13 Jbeta. MiXCR was run by TCRdb on the immunoSEQ multiplex PCR reads, yielding one entry per CDR3 protein. The data contain around 280,000 distinct CDR3 sequences, around 92% of them singletons. The CD8+ and CD4+ T cells were negatively isolated, with the TEMRA cells enriched by FACS. The sample taken for sequencing was CD4+ T cells from PBMCs. The source is a human donor with multiple sclerosis. V usage is TRBV4-2 and J usage is TRBJ2-5; 12 bases agree with TRBD2. CDR3 in amino acids: CASSSGLAGPQETQYF. In DNA form, the CDR3 reads TGTGCCAGCAGCTCGGGACTAGCGGGCCCCCAAGAGACCCAGTACTTC.